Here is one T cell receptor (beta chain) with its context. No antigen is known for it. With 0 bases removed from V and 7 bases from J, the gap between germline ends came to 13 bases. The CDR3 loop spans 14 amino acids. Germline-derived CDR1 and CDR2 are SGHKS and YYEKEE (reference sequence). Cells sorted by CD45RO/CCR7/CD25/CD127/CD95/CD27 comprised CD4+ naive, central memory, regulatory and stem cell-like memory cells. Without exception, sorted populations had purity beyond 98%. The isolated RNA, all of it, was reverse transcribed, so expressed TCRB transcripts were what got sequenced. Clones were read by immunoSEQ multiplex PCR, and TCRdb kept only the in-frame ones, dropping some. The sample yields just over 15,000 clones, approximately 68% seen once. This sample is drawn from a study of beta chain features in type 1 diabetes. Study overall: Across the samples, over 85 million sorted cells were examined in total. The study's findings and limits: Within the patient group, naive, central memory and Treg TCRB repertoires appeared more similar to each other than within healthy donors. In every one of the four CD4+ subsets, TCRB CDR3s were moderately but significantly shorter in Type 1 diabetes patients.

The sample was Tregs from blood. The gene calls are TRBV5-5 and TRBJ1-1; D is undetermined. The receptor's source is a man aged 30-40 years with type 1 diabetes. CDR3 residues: CASSLGLQLDEAFF. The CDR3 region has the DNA TGTGCCAGCAGCTTGGGACTACAACTGGATGAAGCTTTCTTT.